The 8 T cell receptor beta chains listed next were all sequenced from one sample in a study of cytomegalovirus exposure and HLA in healthy donors. PCR employed 60 Vbeta and 13 Jbeta primers. Clones were sequenced by immunoSEQ multiplex PCR, and TCRdb holds only the in-frame ones, with some missing. The repertoire holds under 200,000 clones, with approximately 81% as singletons. Sequencing was performed on PBMCs. The receptor source for this set is a woman aged 18-29 years in good health and CMV-seropositive.

The chain is built from TRBV6-1 and TRBJ2-1; 8 nucleotides align to TRBD2. The V and J ends lost 5 bases and 8 bases, in that order; junction bases with no gene match: 5. Germline V gives CDR1 MNHNS, CDR2 SASEGT. The CDR3 is 13 residues long. The CDR3 DNA is TGTGCCAGCAGTATAGGACTAGCCTATGAGCAGTTCTTC. It encodes CASSIGLAYEQFF.

This clone was counted a few times. The CDR3 reads CASSQGGFRGALTDTQYF. Written as DNA, the CDR3 is TGCGCCAGCAGCCAAGGGGGCTTCCGGGGGGCTCTCACAGATACGCAGTATTTT. This rearrangement joins TRBV4-1 to TRBJ2-3; a weak D match, TRBD2 (7 bases). The CDR3 loop spans 18 amino acids. The V end lost 1 base, the J end lost 2 bases, and 19 bases lay between the germline ends. Germline V gene data show CDR1 as MGHRA and CDR2 as YSYEKL.

In this sample, this clone turned up a few times. The V gene is TRBV7-2, the J gene TRBJ1-2; 7 nucleotides line up with TRBD1. Per the germline V gene, CDR1 is SGHTA and CDR2 is FQGNSA. The CDR3 loop spans 15 amino acids. J lost 4 bases, V lost 7 bases, and 12 bases had no gene match. CDR3 residues: CASTAITGVVYGYTF. The CDR3 DNA follows: TGTGCCAGCACCGCTATAACAGGGGTAGTCTATGGCTACACCTTC.

In this sample, this clone turned up once. The chain carries TRBV2 and TRBJ1-6; 7 nucleotides line up with TRBD1. This CDR3 has 14 amino acids. Losses at the gene ends were 8 bases for V and 10 bases for J; bases not matched to a gene: 11. Germline V gives CDR1 SNHLY, CDR2 FYNNEI. CDR3 residues: CASARQGNGSPLHF. DNA for the CDR3: TGTGCCAGCGCACGACAGGGTAATGGATCACCCCTCCACTTT.

V gene TRBV25-1 combines with J gene TRBJ2-7; D perhaps matches TRBD1 (6 bases). Germline V gives CDR1 MGHDK, CDR2 SYGVNS. Deletions cut 8 bases from V and 3 bases from J, with 23 bases between. There are 16 residues in the CDR3. This CDR3 is CASGLKRGRGNYEQYF. The DNA for the CDR3 is TGTGCCAGCGGTCTAAAACGGGGCAGGGGAAACTACGAGCAGTACTTC.

The chain recombines TRBV14 with TRBJ1-2; D gene ambiguous. Germline V gives CDR1 SGHDN, CDR2 FVKESK. CDR3 length equals 16 residues. With 0 bases removed from V and 3 bases from J, the gap between germline ends came to 14 bases. CDR3: CASSQDWAGSDYGYTF. The CDR3 DNA reads as TGTGCCAGCAGCCAAGATTGGGCAGGTTCGGACTATGGCTACACCTTC.

V usage is TRBV5-1 and J usage is TRBJ1-2; possibly TRBD1 for D (5 bases). Germline CDR1 reads SGHRS; CDR2 reads YFSETQ. Deletions cut 0 bases from V and 0 bases from J, with 12 bases between. The CDR3 runs to 16 residues. CDR3 protein: CASSLEWGGANYGYTF. In nucleotides, the CDR3 is TGCGCCAGCAGCTTGGAATGGGGGGGAGCTAACTATGGCTACACCTTC.

V usage is TRBV5-1 and J usage is TRBJ2-2; 7 positions agree with TRBD2. The CDR3 has 14 amino acids. V dropped 6 bases and J dropped 5; count of bases not matched to a gene: 7. Germline V lookup: CDR1 SGHRS, CDR2 YFSETQ. The CDR3 bases are TGCGCCAGCACCCTTTGGGAGGGAACCGGGGAGCTGTTTTTT. Its translation: CASTLWEGTGELFF.